This record looks at one T cell receptor beta chain sequence and its context. The antigen is unknown. In the PCR, 60 Vbeta and 13 Jbeta primers were used. In the original analysis: Among the unique TCR beta chains that a later analysis counted, about 86 million in all, 10 million to 13 million were shared. The protocol was immunoSEQ multiplex PCR, while the TCRdb copy is restricted to in-frame clones and leaves out a portion. V, J and clone size derive from that table, while D and trimming were established from the DNA sequence. The sample includes about 160,000 clones, more than 80% of them seen just once. CDR3 length: 14 residues. With 5 bases removed from V and 3 bases from J, the gap between germline ends came to 13 bases. Germline CDR1 is MNHEY and CDR2 is SMNVEV (reference sequence). The data stem from a study of cytomegalovirus exposure and HLA in healthy donors. Overall study context: An analysis done earlier identified about 120 million unique TCR beta sequences from roughly 190 million T cells.

Study-wide results and caveats: A list of 150 or so TCR beta chains associated with cytomegalovirus was given.

V is TRBV27 and J is TRBJ1-2; D gene unclear. The source material was PBMCs. The origin of this receptor is a woman in her twenties or thirties in good health and CMV-seropositive. Here the CDR3 DNA reads TGTGCCAGCAGTCCAATCGCAGTTGACTATGGCTACACCTTC. The encoded protein is CASSPIAVDYGYTF.